The clone carrying this T cell receptor (beta chain) was counted a few times. No antigen is known for it. This sample was taken from a study of Tregs in tolerant kidney transplant recipients. Points from the study as a whole: Donor-specific Treg expansion exceeded global Treg expansion in tolerant patients, suggesting antigen drive.

Some clones are missing from TCRdb's copy, which holds only in-frame ones; the method was immunoSEQ multiplex PCR. The table lists 45,000 or so clones, 89% of them singletons. Recipients received nonmyeloablative bone marrow transplants from related graft donors, with transient mixed chimerism. With 5 bases clipped from V and 6 bases from J, the junction kept 12 bases outside the gene matches. The length of the CDR3 is 15 residues. Germline-derived CDR1 and CDR2 are SGHAT and FQDESV (reference sequence). The V call is TRBV11-1, the J call TRBJ2-7; TRBD2 agrees at 8 bases. Material: CD8+ T cells from blood (PBMCs), obtained 12 months after the transplant. The origin of this receptor is a human patient who received a combined kidney and bone marrow transplant. The T cells may come from the graft donor. The CDR3 spells CASSEGRRGDFEQYF. The CDR3 nucleotides are TGTGCCAGCAGCGAGGGGCGGCGGGGGGACTTCGAGCAGTACTTC.